The present TCR beta chain was sequenced within a study of vaccination and CD4 T cells after COVID-19. This clonotype was seen a handful of times. The target antigen is unknown. Per the germline V gene, CDR1 is SEHNR and CDR2 is FQNEAQ (reference sequence). The CDR3 extends over 13 amino acids. Trimming cost V 1 base and J 5 bases, with 8 bases left between them. The assay that was used to sequence DNA from cultured CD4+ T cells was the Oncomine TCR Beta short-read assay. The authors extracted genomic DNA from cultured CD4+ T cells. Via MiXCR, TCRdb re-called the PCR reads, giving one row per CDR3 protein. The sample holds about 5,400 distinct CDR3 sequences; around 35% are singletons and the top ten take approximately 26%. Described treatment: approximately 9-day PBMC culture with coronavirus spike peptide pools or control peptides (ViraFEST assay). The unexposed donor provided CD4+ T cells, which were taken before the COVID-19 pandemic (2011-2018).

The sample consisted of CD4+ T cells from blood, cultured in vitro. The TCR comes from a human donor in good health. This sequence joins TRBV7-9 and TRBJ1-1; unclear D gene. In nucleotides, the CDR3 is TGTGCCAGCAGCTTAGATAATTGGACTGAAGCTTTCTTT. This codes for CASSLDNWTEAFF.